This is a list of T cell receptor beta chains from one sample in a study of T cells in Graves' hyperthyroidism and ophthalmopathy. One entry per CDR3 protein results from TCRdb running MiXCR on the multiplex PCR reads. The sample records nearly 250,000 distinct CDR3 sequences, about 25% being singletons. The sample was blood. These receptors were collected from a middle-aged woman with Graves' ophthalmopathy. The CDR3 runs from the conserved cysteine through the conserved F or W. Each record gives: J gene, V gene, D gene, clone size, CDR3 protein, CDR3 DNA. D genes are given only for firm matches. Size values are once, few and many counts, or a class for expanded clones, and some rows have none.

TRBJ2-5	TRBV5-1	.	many	CASSSGTALVETQYF	TGCGCCAGCAGCAGCGGGACAGCCCTAGTAGAGACCCAGTACTTC
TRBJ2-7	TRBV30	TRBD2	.	CAWNWTSGRSGMYEQYF	TGTGCCTGGAATTGGACTAGCGGGAGATCTGGCATGTACGAGCAGTACTTC
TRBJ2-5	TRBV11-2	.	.	CASSLSSGVQETQYF	TGTGCCAGCAGCCTCTCCAGCGGAGTACAAGAGACCCAGTACTTC
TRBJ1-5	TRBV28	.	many	CASSFPTLPYRPQHF	TGTGCCAGCAGTTTTCCGACGTTACCCTACCGGCCCCAGCATTTT
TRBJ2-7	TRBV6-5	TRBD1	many	CATEARTGVYEQYF	TGTGCCACAGAGGCCCGGACAGGGGTCTACGAGCAGTACTTC
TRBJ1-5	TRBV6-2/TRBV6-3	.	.	CASRPQGNNQPQHF	TGTGCCAGCAGGCCACAGGGAAACAATCAGCCCCAGCATTTT
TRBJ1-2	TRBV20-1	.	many	CSARQAANCGYTF	TGCAGTGCACGACAGGCCGCTAACTGTGGCTACACCTTC
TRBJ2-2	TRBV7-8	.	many	CASSSRTYLTGELFF	TGTGCCAGCAGCTCTAGGACCTATCTCACCGGGGAGCTGTTTTTT
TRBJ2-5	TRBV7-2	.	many	CASSGQLRGTQYF	TGTGCCAGCAGCGGACAGTTACGGGGGACCCAGTACTTC
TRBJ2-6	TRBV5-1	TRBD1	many	CASSSTGGAVGANVLTF	TGCGCCAGCAGCTCCACAGGGGGCGCCGTGGGGGCCAACGTCCTGACTTTC
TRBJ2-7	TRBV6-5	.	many	CASSTPYGGRGYEQYF	TGTGCCAGCAGTACCCCCTATGGCGGACGAGGCTACGAGCAGTACTTC
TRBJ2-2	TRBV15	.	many	CATSRPGAASNTGELFF	TGTGCCACCAGCAGACCTGGGGCGGCTTCGAACACCGGGGAGCTGTTTTTT
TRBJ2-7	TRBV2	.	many	CARGRQPYEQYF	TGTGCCAGGGGACGGCAGCCCTACGAGCAGTACTTC
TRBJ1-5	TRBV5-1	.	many	CASSLGDTSNQPQHF	TGCGCCAGCAGCTTGGGGGACACGAGCAATCAGCCCCAGCATTTT
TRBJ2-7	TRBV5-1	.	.	CASNNGANYEQYF	TGCGCCAGCAACAACGGGGCCAACTACGAGCAGTACTTC
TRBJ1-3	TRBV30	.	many	CAWTIGGNTIYF	TGTGCCTGGACCATAGGGGGAAACACCATATATTTT
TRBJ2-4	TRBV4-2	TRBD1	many	CASSQEGQAKNIQYF	TGTGCCAGCAGCCAAGAGGGACAGGCCAAAAACATTCAGTACTTC
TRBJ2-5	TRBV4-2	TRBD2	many	CASSQHDGLAGQTQYF	TGTGCCAGCAGCCAACACGATGGACTAGCGGGACAGACCCAGTACTTC
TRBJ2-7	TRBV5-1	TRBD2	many	CASSSGLAVTYEQYF	TGCGCCAGCAGCTCGGGACTAGCGGTTACCTACGAGCAGTACTTC
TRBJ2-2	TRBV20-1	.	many	CSARLIGVDGELFF	TGCAGTGCTAGACTTATAGGGGTGGACGGGGAGCTGTTTTTT
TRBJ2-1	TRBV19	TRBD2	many	CASSHPSGREEQFF	TGTGCCAGTAGTCACCCTAGCGGGAGAGAGGAGCAGTTCTTC
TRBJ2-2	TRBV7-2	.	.	CASSLAGQAGELFF	TGTGCCAGCAGCTTAGCAGGGCAGGCCGGGGAGCTGTTTTTT
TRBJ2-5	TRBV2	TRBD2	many	CASRVGRAQETQYF	TGTGCCAGCAGAGTCGGGAGGGCCCAAGAGACCCAGTACTTC
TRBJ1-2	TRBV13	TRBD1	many	CASSLGRGQARTSYYGYTF	TGTGCCAGCAGCTTAGGCCGTGGACAGGCCCGAACATCATACTATGGCTACACCTTC
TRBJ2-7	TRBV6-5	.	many	CASRALASSYEQYF	TGTGCCAGCAGAGCCCTAGCGTCCTCCTACGAGCAGTACTTC
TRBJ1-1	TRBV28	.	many	CASRQTEAFF	TGTGCCAGCAGGCAAACTGAAGCTTTCTTT
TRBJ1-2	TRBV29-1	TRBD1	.	CSAGDRGIHYGYTF	TGCAGCGCGGGTGACAGGGGTATTCACTATGGCTACACCTTC
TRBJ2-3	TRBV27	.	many	CASSLGLSTDTQYF	TGTGCCAGCAGTTTAGGTCTAAGCACAGATACGCAGTATTTT
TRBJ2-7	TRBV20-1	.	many	CSARVGPYEQYF	TGCAGTGCTAGAGTTGGTCCTTACGAGCAGTACTTC
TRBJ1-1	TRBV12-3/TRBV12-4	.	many	CASSFGGGRRNTEAFF	TGTGCCAGCAGTTTTGGGGGGGGGCGGAGAAACACTGAAGCTTTCTTT
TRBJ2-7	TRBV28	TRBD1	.	CASSSQTGGEQYF	TGTGCCAGCAGTTCCCAGACAGGGGGTGAGCAGTACTTC
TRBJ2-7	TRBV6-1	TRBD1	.	CASGGLQGPSEQYF	TGTGCCAGCGGGGGATTACAGGGGCCTAGCGAGCAGTACTTC
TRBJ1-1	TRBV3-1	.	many	CASSPGDNTEAFF	TGTGCCAGCAGCCCCGGGGACAACACTGAAGCTTTCTTT
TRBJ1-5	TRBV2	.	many	CASGTSEWQPQHF	TGTGCCAGCGGAACATCTGAGTGGCAGCCCCAGCATTTT
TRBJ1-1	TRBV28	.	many	CASSILSTEAFF	TGTGCCAGCAGTATACTCAGCACTGAAGCTTTCTTT
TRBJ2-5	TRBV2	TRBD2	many	CASRRTSGSRQETQYF	TGTGCCAGCAGAAGGACTAGCGGGAGCCGACAAGAGACCCAGTACTTC
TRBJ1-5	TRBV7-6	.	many	CASSPMTGSNQPQHF	TGTGCCAGCAGCCCAATGACAGGATCCAATCAGCCCCAGCATTTT
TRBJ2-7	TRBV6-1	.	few	CASKAVTGDYEQSF	TGTGCCAGCAAGGCCGTGACAGGAGACTACGAGCAGTCCTTC
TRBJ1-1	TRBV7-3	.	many	CASSPTPGGNTEAFF	TGTGCCAGCAGCCCCACGCCCGGGGGGAACACTGAAGCTTTCTTT
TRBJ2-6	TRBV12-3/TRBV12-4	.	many	CASRKEYRAGANVLTF	TGTGCCAGCAGGAAAGAGTACAGGGCTGGGGCCAACGTCCTGACTTTC
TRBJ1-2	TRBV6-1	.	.	CASTLGRTYGYTF	TGTGCCAGCACCCTCGGCAGAACCTATGGCTACACCTTC
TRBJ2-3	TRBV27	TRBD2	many	CASSSRLAGGTDTQYF	TGTGCCAGCAGTTCTAGACTAGCGGGAGGCACAGATACGCAGTATTTT